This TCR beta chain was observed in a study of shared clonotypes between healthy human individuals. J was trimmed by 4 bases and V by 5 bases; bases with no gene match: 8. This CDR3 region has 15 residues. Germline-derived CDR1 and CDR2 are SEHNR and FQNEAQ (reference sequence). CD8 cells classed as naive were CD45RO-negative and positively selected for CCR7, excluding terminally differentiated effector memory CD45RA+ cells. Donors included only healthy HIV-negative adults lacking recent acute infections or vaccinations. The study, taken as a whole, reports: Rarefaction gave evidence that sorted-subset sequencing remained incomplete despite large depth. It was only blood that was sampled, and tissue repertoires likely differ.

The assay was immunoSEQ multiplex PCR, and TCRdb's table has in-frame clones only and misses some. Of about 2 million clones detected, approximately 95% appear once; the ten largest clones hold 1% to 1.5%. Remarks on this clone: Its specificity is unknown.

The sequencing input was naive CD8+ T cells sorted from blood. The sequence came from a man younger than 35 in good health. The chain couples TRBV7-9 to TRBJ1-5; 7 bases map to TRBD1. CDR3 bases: TGTGCCAGCAGCGCCGGGGACAGAAGAAATCAGCCCCAGCATTTT. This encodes CASSAGDRRNQPQHF.